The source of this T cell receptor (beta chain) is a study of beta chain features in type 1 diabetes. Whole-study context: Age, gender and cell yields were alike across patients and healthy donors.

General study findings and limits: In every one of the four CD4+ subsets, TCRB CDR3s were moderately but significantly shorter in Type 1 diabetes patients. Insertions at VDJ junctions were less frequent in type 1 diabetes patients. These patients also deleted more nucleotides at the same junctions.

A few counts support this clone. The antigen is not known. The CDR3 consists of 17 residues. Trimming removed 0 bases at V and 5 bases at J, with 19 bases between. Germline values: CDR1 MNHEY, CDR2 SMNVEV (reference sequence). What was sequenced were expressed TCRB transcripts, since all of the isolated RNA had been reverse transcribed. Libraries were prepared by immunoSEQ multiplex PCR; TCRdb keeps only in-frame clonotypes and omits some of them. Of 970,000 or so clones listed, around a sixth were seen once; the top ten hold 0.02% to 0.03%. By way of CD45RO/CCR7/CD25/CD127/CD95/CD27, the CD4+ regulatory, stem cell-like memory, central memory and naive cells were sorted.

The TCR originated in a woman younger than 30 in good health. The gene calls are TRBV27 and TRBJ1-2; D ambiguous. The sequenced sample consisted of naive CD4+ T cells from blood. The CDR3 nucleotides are TGTGCCAGCAGTTTATCGCGAGGACTGCCCAGTATTTATGGCTACACCTTC. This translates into CASSLSRGLPSIYGYTF.